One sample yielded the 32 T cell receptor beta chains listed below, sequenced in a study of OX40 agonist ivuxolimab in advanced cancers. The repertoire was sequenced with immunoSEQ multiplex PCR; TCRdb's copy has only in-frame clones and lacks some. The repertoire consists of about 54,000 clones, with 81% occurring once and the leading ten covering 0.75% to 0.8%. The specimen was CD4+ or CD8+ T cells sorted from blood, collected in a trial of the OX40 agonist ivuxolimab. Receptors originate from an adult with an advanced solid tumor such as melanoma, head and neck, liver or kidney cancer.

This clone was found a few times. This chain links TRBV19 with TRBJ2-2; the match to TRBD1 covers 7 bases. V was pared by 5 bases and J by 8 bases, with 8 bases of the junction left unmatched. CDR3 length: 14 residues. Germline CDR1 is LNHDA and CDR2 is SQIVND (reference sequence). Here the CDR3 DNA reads TGTGCCAGTAGTTGGGCAGGGGGTTCGGGGGAGCTGTTTTTT. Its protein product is CASSWAGGSGELFF. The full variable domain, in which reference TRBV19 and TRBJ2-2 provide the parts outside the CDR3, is DGGITQSPKYLFRKEGQNVTLSCEQNLNHDAMYWYRQDPGQGLRLIYYSQIVNDFQKGDIAEGYSVSREKKESFPLTVTSAQKNPTAFYLCASSWAGGSGELFFGEGSRLTVL.

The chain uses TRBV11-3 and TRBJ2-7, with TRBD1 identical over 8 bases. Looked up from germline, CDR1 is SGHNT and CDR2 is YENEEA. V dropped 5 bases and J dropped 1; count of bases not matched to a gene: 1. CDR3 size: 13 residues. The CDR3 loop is CASSNRGSYEQYF. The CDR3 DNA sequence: TGTGCCAGCAGCAACAGGGGGTCCTACGAGCAGTACTTC.

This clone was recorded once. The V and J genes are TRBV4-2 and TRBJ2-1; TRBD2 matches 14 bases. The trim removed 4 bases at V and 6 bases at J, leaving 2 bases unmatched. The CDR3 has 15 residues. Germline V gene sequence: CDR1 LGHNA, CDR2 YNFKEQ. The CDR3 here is CASSPGLAGGNEQFF. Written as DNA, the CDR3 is TGTGCCAGCAGCCCCGGACTAGCGGGGGGCAATGAGCAGTTCTTC.

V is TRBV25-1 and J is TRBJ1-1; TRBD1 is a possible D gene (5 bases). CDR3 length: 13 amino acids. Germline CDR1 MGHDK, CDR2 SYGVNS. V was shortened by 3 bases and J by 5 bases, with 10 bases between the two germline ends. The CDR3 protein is CASSDSGRTEAFF. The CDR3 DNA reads TGTGCCAGCAGTGACTCAGGGCGGACTGAAGCTTTCTTT.

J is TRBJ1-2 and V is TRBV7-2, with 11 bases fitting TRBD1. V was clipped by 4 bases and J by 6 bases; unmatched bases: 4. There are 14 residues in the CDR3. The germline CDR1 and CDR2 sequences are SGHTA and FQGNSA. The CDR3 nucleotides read TGTGCCAGCAGCTCCGGACAGGGGGCCGATGGCTACACCTTC. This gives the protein CASSSGQGADGYTF.

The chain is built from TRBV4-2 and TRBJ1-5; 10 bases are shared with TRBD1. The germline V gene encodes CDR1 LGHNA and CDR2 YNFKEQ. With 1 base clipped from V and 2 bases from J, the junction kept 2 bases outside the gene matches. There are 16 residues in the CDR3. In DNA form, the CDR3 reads TGTGCCAGCAGCCAAGCCGGGACAGGGGGCAATCAGCCCCAGCATTTT. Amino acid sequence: CASSQAGTGGNQPQHF.

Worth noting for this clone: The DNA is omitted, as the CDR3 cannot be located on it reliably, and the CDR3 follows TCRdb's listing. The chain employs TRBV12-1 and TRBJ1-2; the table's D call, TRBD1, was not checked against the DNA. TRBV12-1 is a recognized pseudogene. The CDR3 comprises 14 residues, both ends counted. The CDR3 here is CASSFAQGANGYTF.

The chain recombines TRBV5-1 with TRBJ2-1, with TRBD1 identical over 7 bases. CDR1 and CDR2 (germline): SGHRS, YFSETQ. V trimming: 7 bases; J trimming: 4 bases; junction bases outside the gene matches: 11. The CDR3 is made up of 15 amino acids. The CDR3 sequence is CASSTSGTVYNEQFF. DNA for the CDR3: TGCGCCAGCTCAACGTCCGGGACAGTTTACAATGAGCAGTTCTTC.

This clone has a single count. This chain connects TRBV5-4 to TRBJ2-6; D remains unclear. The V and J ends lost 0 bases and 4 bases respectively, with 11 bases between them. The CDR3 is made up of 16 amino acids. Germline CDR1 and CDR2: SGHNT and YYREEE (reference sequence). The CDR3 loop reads CASSLASSAGANVLTF. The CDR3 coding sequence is TGTGCCAGCAGCTTGGCAAGCAGCGCAGGGGCCAACGTCCTGACTTTC.

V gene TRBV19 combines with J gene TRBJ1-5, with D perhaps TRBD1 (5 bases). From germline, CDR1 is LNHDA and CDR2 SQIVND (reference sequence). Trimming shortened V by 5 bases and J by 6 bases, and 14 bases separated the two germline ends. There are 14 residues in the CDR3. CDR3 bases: TGTGCCAGTAGTCAACAGGTTGTAGGTCAGCCCCAGCATTTT. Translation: CASSQQVVGQPQHF.

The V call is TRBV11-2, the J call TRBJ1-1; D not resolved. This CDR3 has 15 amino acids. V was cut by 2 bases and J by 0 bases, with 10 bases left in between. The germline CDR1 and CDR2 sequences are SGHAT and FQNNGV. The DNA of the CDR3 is TGTGCCAGCAGCTTATACGGGGAGATGAACACTGAAGCTTTCTTT. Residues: CASSLYGEMNTEAFF.

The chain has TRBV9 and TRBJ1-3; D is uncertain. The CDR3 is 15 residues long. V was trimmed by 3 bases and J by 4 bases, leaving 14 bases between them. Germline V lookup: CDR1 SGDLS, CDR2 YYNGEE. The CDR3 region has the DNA TGTGCCAGCAGCGCAAGACGCTCGCTAGGAAACACCATATATTTT. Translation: CASSARRSLGNTIYF.

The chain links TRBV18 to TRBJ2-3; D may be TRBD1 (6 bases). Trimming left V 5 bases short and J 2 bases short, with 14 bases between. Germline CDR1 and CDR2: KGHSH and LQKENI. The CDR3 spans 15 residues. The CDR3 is CASSTTGPYTDTQYF. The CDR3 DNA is TGTGCCAGCTCAACAACAGGGCCGTACACAGATACGCAGTATTTT.

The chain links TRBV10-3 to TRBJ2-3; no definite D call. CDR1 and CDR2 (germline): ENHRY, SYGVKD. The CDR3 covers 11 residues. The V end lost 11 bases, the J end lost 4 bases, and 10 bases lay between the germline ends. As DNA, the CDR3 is TGTGCCGCCACTTCTGCAGATACGCAGTATTTT. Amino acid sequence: CAATSADTQYF.

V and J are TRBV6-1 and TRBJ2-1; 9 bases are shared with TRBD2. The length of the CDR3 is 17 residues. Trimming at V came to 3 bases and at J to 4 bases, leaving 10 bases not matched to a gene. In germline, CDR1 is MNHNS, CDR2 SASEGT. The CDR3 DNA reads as TGTGCCAGCAGTGAGACTCAGCGGGGGGCCTATTACAATGAGCAGTTCTTC. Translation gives CASSETQRGAYYNEQFF.

CDR3 in amino acids: CASSSRALGNTEAFF. The CDR3 region has the DNA TGTGCCAGCAGTTCCCGGGCCCTGGGGAACACTGAAGCTTTCTTT. The chain is built from TRBV6-1 and TRBJ1-1; D ambiguous. V was shortened by 5 bases and J by 1 base, with 14 bases between the two germline ends. Germline CDR1 is MNHNS and CDR2 is SASEGT. The CDR3 has 15 amino acids.

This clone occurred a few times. The CDR3 is CASSTSRDSFYGYTF. CDR3 nucleotides: TGCGCCAGCAGTACGTCTCGGGACAGCTTCTATGGCTACACCTTC. The chain uses TRBV4-1 and TRBJ1-2; 7 bases agree with TRBD1. After removal of 6 bases from V and 4 bases from J, the junction contained 11 bases not matched to a gene. The CDR3 has 15 amino acids. Germline-derived CDR1 and CDR2 are MGHRA and YSYEKL.

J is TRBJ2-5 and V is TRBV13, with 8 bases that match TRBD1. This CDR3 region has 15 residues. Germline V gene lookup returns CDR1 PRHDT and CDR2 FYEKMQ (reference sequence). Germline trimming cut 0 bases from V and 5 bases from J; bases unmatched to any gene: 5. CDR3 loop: CASSLGIQGAETQYF. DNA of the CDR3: TGTGCCAGCAGCTTAGGCATTCAGGGGGCGGAGACCCAGTACTTC.

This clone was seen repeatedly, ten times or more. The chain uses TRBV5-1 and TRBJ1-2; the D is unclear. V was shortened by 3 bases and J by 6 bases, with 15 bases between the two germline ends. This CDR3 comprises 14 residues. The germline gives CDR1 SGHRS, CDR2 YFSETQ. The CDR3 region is CASSSLNLLDGYTF. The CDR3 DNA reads TGCGCCAGCAGCTCGCTGAACCTTTTAGATGGCTACACCTTC.

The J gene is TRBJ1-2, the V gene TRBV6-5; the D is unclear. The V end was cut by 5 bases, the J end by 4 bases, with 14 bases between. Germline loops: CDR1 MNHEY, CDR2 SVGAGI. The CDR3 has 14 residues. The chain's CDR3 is CASSMGGVSYGYTF. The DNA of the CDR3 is TGTGCCAGCAGTATGGGAGGTGTGTCCTATGGCTACACCTTC.

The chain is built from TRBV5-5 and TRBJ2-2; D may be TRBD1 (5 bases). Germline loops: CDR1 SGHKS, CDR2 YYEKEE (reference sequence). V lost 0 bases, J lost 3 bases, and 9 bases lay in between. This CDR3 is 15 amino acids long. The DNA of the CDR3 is TGTGCCAGCAGCTTGGTACAGGCCTACACCGGGGAGCTGTTTTTT. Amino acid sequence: CASSLVQAYTGELFF.

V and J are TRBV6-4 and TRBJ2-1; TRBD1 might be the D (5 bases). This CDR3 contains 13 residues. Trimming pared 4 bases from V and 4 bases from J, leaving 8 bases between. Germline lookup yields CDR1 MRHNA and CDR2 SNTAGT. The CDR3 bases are TGTGCCAGCAGTGTCGACAGATACAATGAGCAGTTCTTC. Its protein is CASSVDRYNEQFF.

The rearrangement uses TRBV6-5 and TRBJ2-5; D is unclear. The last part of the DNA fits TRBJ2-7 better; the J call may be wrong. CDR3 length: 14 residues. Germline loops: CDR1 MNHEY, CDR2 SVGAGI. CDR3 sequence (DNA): TGTGCCAGCAGATTAGGTGGCCCGGCCTACGAGCAGTACTTC. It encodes CASRLGGPAYEQYF.

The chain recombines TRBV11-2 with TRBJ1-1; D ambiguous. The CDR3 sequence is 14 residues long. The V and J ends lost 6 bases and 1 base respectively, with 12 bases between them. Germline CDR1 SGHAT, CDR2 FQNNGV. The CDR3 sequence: CASRHPGRNTEAFF. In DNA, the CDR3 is TGTGCCAGCAGACACCCGGGCCGGAACACTGAAGCTTTCTTT.

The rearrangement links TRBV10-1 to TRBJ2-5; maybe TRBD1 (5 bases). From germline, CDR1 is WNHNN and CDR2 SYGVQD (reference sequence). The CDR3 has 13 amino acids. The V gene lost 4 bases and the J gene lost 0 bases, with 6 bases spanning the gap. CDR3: CASSGQNQETQYF. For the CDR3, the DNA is TGCGCCAGCAGTGGACAGAACCAAGAGACCCAGTACTTC.

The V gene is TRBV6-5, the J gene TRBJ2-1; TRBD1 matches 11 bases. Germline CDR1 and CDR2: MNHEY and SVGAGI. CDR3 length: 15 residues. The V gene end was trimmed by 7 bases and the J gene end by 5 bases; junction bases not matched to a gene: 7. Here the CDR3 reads CASNKGQGEDNEQFF. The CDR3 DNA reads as TGTGCCAGCAATAAGGGACAGGGGGAGGACAATGAGCAGTTCTTC.

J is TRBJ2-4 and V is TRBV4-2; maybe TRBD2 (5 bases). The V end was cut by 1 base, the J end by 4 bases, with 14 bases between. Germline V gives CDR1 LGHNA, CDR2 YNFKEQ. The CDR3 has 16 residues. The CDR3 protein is CASSQVTAGLKNIQYF. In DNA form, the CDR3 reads TGTGCCAGCAGCCAAGTAACAGCCGGACTTAAAAACATTCAGTACTTC.

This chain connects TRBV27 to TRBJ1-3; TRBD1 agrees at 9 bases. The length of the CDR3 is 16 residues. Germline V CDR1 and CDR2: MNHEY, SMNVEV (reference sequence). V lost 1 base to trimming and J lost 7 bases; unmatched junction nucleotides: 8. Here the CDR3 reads CASSLFGQGSGNTIYF. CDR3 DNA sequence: TGTGCCAGCAGTTTATTCGGACAGGGGAGTGGTAACACCATATATTTT.

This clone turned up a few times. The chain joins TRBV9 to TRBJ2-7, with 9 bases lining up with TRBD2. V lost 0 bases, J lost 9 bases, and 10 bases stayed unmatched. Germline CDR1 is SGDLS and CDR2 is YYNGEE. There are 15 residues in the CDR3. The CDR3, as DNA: TGTGCCAGCAGCGTAGAAATAGCGGGGGTATCTGGGCAGTACTTC. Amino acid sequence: CASSVEIAGVSGQYF.

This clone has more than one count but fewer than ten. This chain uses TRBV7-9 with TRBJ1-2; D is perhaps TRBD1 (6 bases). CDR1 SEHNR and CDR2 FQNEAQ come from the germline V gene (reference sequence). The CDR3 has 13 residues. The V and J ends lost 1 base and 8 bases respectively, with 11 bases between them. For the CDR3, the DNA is TGTGCCAGCAGCTTAGAACAGGGTGACGGCTACACCTTC. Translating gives CASSLEQGDGYTF.

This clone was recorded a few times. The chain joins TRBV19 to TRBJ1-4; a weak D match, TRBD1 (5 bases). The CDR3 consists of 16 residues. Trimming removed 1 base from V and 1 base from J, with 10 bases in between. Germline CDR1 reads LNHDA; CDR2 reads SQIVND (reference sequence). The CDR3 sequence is CASSIVGAETNEKLFF. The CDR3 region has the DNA TGTGCCAGTAGTATAGTAGGGGCAGAAACTAATGAAAAACTGTTTTTT.

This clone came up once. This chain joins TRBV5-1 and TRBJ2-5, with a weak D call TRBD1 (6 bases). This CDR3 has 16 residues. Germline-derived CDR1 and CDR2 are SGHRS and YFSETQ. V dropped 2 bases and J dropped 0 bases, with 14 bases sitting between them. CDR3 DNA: TGCGCCAGCAGCTTTGCTTCCGGGACAAACCAAGAGACCCAGTACTTC. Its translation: CASSFASGTNQETQYF.